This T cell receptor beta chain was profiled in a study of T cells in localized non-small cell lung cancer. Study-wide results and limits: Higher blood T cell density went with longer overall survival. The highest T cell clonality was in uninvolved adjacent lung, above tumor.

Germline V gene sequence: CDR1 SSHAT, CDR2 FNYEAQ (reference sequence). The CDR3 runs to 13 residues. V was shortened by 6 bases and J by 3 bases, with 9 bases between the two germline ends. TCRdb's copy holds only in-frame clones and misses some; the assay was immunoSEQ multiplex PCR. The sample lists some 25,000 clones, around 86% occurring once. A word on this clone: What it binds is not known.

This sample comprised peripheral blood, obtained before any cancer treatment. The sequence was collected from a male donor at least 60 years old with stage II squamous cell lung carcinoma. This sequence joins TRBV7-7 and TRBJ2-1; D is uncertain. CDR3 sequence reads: CASSYQRYNEQFF. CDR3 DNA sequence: TGTGCCAGCAGTTACCAACGCTACAATGAGCAGTTCTTC.